This TCR beta chain was identified in a study of identifying expanded T cells in peripheral blood. Findings of the study overall: Over about two and four weeks, about 15 and 19 clones changed, versus roughly 1.1 between replicates.

Comment on this clone: Its antigen is as yet unknown.

Only in-frame clones appear in the TCRdb table, and some are missing; sequencing was by immunoSEQ multiplex PCR. The sample shows approximately 90,000 clones, 88% of them seen only once. The CDR3 is 17 amino acids. This TCR was sampled from a person aged 18 to 70 in good health. This chain connects TRBV21-1 to TRBJ2-2. TRBV21-1 is tagged as a pseudogene. Sequencing input: blood. Here the CDR3 reads CASSKSSNRANTGELFF. In DNA, the CDR3 is TGTGCCAGCAGCAAAAGCAGCAATCGCGCGAACACCGGGGAGCTGTTTTTT.